This T cell receptor (beta chain) appears in the sequencing data of a study of blood T cell repertoires in COVID-19. As for the study in general: Collection of acute and convalescent COVID-19 samples took place in the United States, Italy and Spain. T cells, B-cell-depleted T cells, or PBMCs supplied cDNA or gDNA.

Authors' processing steps: Cell counts per sample came from amplifying reference gene primers. Assay used: immunoSEQ multiplex PCR; TCRdb lists only in-frame clones, some missing. V, J and clone size reflect that table, while D and trimming were determined from the DNA. Among over 45,000 clones, around 82% were seen once, and the ten largest hold roughly 5%. The CDR3 is 18 amino acids. Sequenced material: peripheral blood. The chain is built from TRBV21-1 and TRBJ2-6; TRBD1 is the table's D call and was not checked against the DNA. TRBV21-1 is given as a pseudogene. The receptor comes from a human donor in a cohort sampled during active COVID-19. CDR3 sequence (DNA): TGTGCCAGCAGGCCCAGGGGACAGGGTTTCTCTGGGGCCAACGTCCTGACTTTC. As protein: CASRPRGQGFSGANVLTF.